This TCR beta chain stems from a study of cytomegalovirus exposure and HLA in healthy donors. 13 Jbeta primers and 60 Vbeta primers were used for the PCR. This table comes from immunoSEQ multiplex PCR, and its TCRdb copy is limited to in-frame clones, with some not included. The data hold about 180,000 clones, with 85% observed a single time. This TCR was recovered from a boy younger than 10 in good health and CMV-seronegative. The sequenced sample consisted of PBMCs.

In nucleotides, the CDR3 is TGTGCCAGCAGGGGACAGGGGAACACTGAAGCTTTCTTT. Residues: CASRGQGNTEAFF. The V and J genes are TRBV11-2 and TRBJ1-1; TRBD1 matches 9 bases. Germline CDR1 is SGHAT and CDR2 is FQNNGV. The CDR3 extends over 13 amino acids. V lost 6 bases, J lost 1 base, and 0 bases stayed unmatched.